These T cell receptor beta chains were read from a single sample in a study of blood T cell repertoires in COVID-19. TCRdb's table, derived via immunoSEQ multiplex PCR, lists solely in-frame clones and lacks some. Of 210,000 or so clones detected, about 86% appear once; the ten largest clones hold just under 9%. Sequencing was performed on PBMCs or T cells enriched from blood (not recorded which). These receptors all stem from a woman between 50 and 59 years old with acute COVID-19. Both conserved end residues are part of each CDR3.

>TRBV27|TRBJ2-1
CASSLTLRTSEYNEQFF
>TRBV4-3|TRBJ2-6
CASSQAYRSTGANVLTF
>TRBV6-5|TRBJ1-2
CASSYPRQEEGYTF
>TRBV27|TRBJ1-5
CASRGGTGGNQPQHF
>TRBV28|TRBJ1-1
CASSDRDTEAFF
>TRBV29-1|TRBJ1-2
CSVDNGYTF
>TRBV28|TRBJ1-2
CAIRGTPVYGYTF
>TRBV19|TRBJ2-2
CASSIMGKVTGELFF
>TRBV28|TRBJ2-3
CASSFSGSSTDTQYF
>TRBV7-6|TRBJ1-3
CASSLGPGGNTIYF
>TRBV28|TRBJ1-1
CASSLLNLSGGATEAFF
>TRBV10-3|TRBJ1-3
CAIQGSGNTIYF
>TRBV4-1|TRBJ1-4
CASSPQGFRGEKLFF
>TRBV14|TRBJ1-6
CASSQYRVGNSPLHF
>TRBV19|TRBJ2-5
CASSGGNQETQYF
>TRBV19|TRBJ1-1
CASSLRPGLGTEAFF
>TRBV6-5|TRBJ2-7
CASSPPGQGREQYF
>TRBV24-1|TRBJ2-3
CATSVPNSDTQYF
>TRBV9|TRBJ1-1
CASSVAIATEAFF
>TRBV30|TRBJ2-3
CAWNSGQGFTDTQYF
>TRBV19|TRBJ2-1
CASSAGTTYYNEQFF
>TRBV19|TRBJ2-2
CASRGEGATGELFF
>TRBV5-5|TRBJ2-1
CASSLDLGSSYNEQFF
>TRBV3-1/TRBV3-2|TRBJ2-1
CASSQLVNEQFF
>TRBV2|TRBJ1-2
CASRVSGAGYGYTF
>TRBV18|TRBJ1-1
CASLRTGVNTEAFF
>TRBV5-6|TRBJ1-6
CASSLVPGDNSPLHF
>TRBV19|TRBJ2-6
CASSLVPAGANVLTF
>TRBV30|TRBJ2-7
CAWSVRGYEQYF
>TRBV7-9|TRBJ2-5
CASSLNRKETQYF
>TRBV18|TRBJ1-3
CASSPGRGNTIYF
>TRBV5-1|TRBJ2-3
CASSPELPTLGTQYF
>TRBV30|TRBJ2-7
CAWKGGISSYEQYF
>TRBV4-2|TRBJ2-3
CASSRSGTSTDTQYF
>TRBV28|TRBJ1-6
CASIDSRVVSNSPLHF
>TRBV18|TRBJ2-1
CASSQDSSYNEQFF
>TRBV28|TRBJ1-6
CASSSPGENSPLHF
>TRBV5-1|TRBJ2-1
CASSLSRGAGEQFF
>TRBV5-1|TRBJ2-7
CASSFYTTTYEQYF
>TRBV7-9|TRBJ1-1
CASSLDRAGDGKAFF
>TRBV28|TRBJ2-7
CASSTPRTGMGSYEQYF
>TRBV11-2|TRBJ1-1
CASSLSLNTEAFF
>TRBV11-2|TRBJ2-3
CASSLRLAIADTQYF
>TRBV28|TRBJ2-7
CASSSTRGAYEQYF
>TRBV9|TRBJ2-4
CASSVGLSGNAKNIQYF
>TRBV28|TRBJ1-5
CASSPRRTGYSNQPQHF
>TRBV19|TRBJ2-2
CASSIIGRGDTGELFF
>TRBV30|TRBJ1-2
CACDRGLNYGYTF
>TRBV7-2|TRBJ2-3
CASSLAGQGTDTQYF
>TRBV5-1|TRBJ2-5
CASSPGQRETQYF
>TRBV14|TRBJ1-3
CASSLNRNTIYF
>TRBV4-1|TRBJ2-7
CASSQGQGLYEQYF
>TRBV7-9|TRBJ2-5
CASTSSFQETQYF
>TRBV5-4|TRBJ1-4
CASSVEAFGEKLFF
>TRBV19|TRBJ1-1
CASSIDLQGLAFF
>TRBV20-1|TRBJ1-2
CSAARGYGYTF
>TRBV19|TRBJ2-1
CASSTGTGNWNEQFF
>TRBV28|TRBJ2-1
CASRKQGSEQFF
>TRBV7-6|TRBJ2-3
CASSRGQQGDTQYF
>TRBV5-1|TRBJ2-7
CASSLENNINEQYF